What follows are 25 T cell receptor beta chains derived from one specimen sequenced in a study of blood T cell repertoires in COVID-19 (dated by TCRdb to between 2020 and 2021). Receptor libraries were prepared by the immunoSEQ multiplex PCR assay. In TCRdb, the immuneACCESS table is reduced to in-frame sequences with V and J assigned. These tables do not hold every clone; where another copy was compared, an unresolved V gene accounts for under half, and the others remain unexplained. Within this sample are under 300,000 clones, with about 88% of them counted one time only. The ten largest clones add up to 2% to 2.5% of the sample. The specimen sequenced was PBMCs or T cells enriched from blood (not recorded which). The origin of the receptors is a woman aged 55-70 years in a cohort exposed to, infected with or recovered from COVID-19 (not recorded which).

V gene TRBV7-9 combines with J gene TRBJ2-2; D is undetermined. V lost 3 bases and J lost 5, with 13 bases in between. Germline CDR1 is SEHNR and CDR2 is FQNEAQ (reference sequence). The CDR3 extends over 15 amino acids. The DNA for the CDR3 is TGTGCCAGCAGCTTTTCGGGTCACTATACCGGGGAGCTGTTTTTT. Translating it yields CASSFSGHYTGELFF. Based on the CDR3 plus reference TRBV7-9 and TRBJ2-2, the full variable domain is DTGVSQNPRHKITKRGQNVTFRCDPISEHNRLYWYRQTLGQGPEFLTYFQNEAQLEKSRLLSDRFSAERPKGSFSTLEIQRTEQGDSAMYLCASSFSGHYTGELFFGEGSRLTVL.

This clone was found once. The gene calls are TRBV6-5 and TRBJ1-4, with D unclear. The germline CDR1 and CDR2 sequences are MNHEY and SVGAGI. Between the trimmed V and J ends, which lost 2 bases and 8 bases, there was a span of 12 bases. The CDR3 is 14 amino acids. This CDR3 reads CASSYGPNGEKLFF. The CDR3, as DNA: TGTGCCAGCAGTTACGGGCCTAATGGGGAAAAACTGTTTTTT.

This clone has only a few counts. J is TRBJ1-2 and V is TRBV7-2; tentative D call: TRBD1 (6 bases). This CDR3 contains 13 residues. Germline V lookup: CDR1 SGHTA, CDR2 FQGNSA. Trimming took 2 bases from V and 7 from J, leaving 11 bases between them. CDR3 in DNA: TGTGCCAGCAGCTTAAACAGGGAGGGTGGCTACACCTTC. Amino acid sequence: CASSLNREGGYTF.

The chain couples TRBV10-1 to TRBJ2-3; 9 nucleotides line up with TRBD1. CDR1 and CDR2 (germline): WNHNN, SYGVQD (reference sequence). The CDR3 runs to 14 residues. Trimming at V came to 4 bases and at J to 6 bases, leaving 5 bases not matched to a gene. This CDR3 reads CASSGGTGPDTQYF. The DNA of the CDR3 is TGCGCCAGCAGTGGAGGGACAGGGCCCGATACGCAGTATTTT.

V gene TRBV28 combines with J gene TRBJ2-7; weak D call: TRBD1 (6 bases). CDR3 size: 13 residues. Trimming took off 6 bases at V and 5 bases at J, with 14 bases between the two ends. Germline assignment: CDR1 MDHEN and CDR2 SYDVKM. CDR3 sequence reads: CASRLNRVNEQYF. The CDR3 nucleotides are TGTGCCAGCAGATTAAACAGGGTCAACGAGCAGTACTTC.

This sequence joins TRBV7-8 and TRBJ2-1; D is possibly TRBD1 (5 bases). The CDR3 is 12 residues long. V was clipped by 5 bases and J by 10 bases, with 12 bases between them. The germline gives CDR1 SGHVS, CDR2 FQNEAQ. The CDR3 sequence is CASSLGQIEQFF. In DNA form, the CDR3 reads TGTGCCAGCAGCCTGGGGCAGATAGAGCAGTTCTTC.

The V call is TRBV27, the J call TRBJ1-1; the D gene is possibly TRBD1 (5 bases). Trimming took 4 bases from V and 6 from J, leaving 18 bases between them. Germline V CDR1 and CDR2: MNHEY, SMNVEV (reference sequence). This CDR3 is 15 amino acids long. The CDR3 DNA follows: TGTGCCAGCAGTTCCCGGGGGGGTGTTCGATCTGAAGCTTTCTTT. Protein sequence: CASSSRGGVRSEAFF.

The chain links TRBV6-5 to TRBJ1-5, with D possibly TRBD1 on 5 matching bases. The CDR3 has 14 amino acids. Germline assignment: CDR1 MNHEY and CDR2 SVGAGI. The ends were cut back, 6 bases at V and 7 bases at J, with 16 bases in the middle. The CDR3 DNA is TGTGCCAGCAGCTGGAGAGGGAGGGACCAGCCCCAGCATTTT. This codes for CASSWRGRDQPQHF.

The CDR3 DNA sequence: TGCGCCAGCAGCCCCGATAGCGACCCTTCCTACGAGCAGTACTTC. Its protein product is CASSPDSDPSYEQYF. The V gene is TRBV4-1, the J gene TRBJ2-7; perhaps TRBD2 as D (5 bases). Germline V gives CDR1 MGHRA, CDR2 YSYEKL. CDR3 size: 15 residues. Trimming shortened V by 4 bases and J by 1 base, and 14 bases separated the two germline ends.

The chain joins TRBV2 to TRBJ2-7, with D uncertain. The CDR3 covers 14 residues. V was shortened by 3 bases and J by 6 bases, with 15 bases between the two germline ends. Germline V gene lookup returns CDR1 SNHLY and CDR2 FYNNEI. CDR3 region: CASSESGPTGEQYF. The DNA for the CDR3 is TGTGCCAGCAGTGAGTCGGGTCCTACGGGCGAGCAGTACTTC. The entire variable domain, with the rest obtained from reference TRBV2 and TRBJ2-7, is as follows: EPEVTQTPSHQVTQMGQEVILRCVPISNHLYFYWYRQILGQKVEFLVSFYNNEISEKSEIFDDQFSVERPDGSNFTLKIRSTKLEDSAMYFCASSESGPTGEQYFGPGTRLTVT.

This chain uses TRBV5-6 with TRBJ1-3, with a tentative D call TRBD1 (6 bases). The ends were cut back, 2 bases at V and 1 base at J, with 10 bases in the middle. This CDR3 contains 15 residues. Germline CDR1 is SGHDT and CDR2 is YYEEEE. CDR3 coding DNA: TGTGCCAGCAGCTTATTACAGGGATCTGGAAACACCATATATTTT. Its protein is CASSLLQGSGNTIYF.

V gene TRBV5-6 combines with J gene TRBJ1-2; 10 positions agree with TRBD1. CDR1 is SGHDT and CDR2 is YYEEEE in the germline V gene. The CDR3 has 15 residues. The V gene end was trimmed by 4 bases and the J gene end by 4 bases; junction bases not matched to a gene: 7. In DNA, the CDR3 is TGTGCCAGCAGCACCGGGACAGGGGCACCCTATGGCTACACCTTC. This codes for CASSTGTGAPYGYTF.

In this sample, this clone turned up once. This rearrangement joins TRBV28 to TRBJ1-5; TRBD1 might be the D (6 bases). CDR3 length: 15 amino acids. V lost 6 bases and J 4 bases, leaving 16 bases between the germline ends. The germline V gene has CDR1 MDHEN and CDR2 SYDVKM. As DNA, the CDR3 is TGTGCCAGCAGGCCCAGGGGCTTTGGGAATCAGCCCCAGCATTTT. Translation gives CASRPRGFGNQPQHF.

In its sample, this clone was seen once. The V and J genes are TRBV7-9 and TRBJ2-7; 9 positions match TRBD1. This CDR3 comprises 14 residues. The trim removed 8 bases at V and 6 bases at J, leaving 11 bases unmatched. Germline loops: CDR1 SEHNR, CDR2 FQNEAQ (reference sequence). The CDR3 coding sequence is TGTGCCAGCGAAACAGGGGGCGGGACGGGCGAGCAGTACTTC. Its translation: CASETGGGTGEQYF.

CDR3 DNA: TGTGCCAGCAGCGGACGGGGGGCGGATCAGCCCCAGCATTTT. It is translated as CASSGRGADQPQHF. V is TRBV3-1 (or the pseudogene TRBV3-2) and J is TRBJ1-5, with D perhaps matching TRBD1 (6 bases). V lost 5 bases to trimming and J lost 5 bases, with 13 bases between them. The CDR3 consists of 14 residues. Germline loops: CDR1 LGHDT, CDR2 YNNKEL (reference sequence).

V and J are TRBV7-9 and TRBJ2-7, with a weak D call TRBD1 (6 bases). Trimming cost V 1 base and J 2 bases, with 12 bases left between them. This CDR3 has 15 residues. Looked up from germline, CDR1 is SEHNR and CDR2 is FQNEAQ (reference sequence). The CDR3 nucleotides are TGTGCCAGCAGCTTAGGAGCAGGGGCAGCCTACGAGCAGTACTTC. Its protein is CASSLGAGAAYEQYF.

This clone was counted ten times or more. The DNA of the CDR3 is TGTGCCAGCAGCCAGGGGGAGGAATCACCCCTCCACTTT. Its translation is CASSQGEESPLHF. V gene TRBV5-4 combines with J gene TRBJ1-6; 7 bases are shared with TRBD1. The V gene end was trimmed by 4 bases and the J gene end by 10 bases; junction bases not matched to a gene: 5. CDR1 SGHNT and CDR2 YYREEE come from the germline V gene (reference sequence). This CDR3 is 13 amino acids long. The full variable domain, its missing parts supplied by reference TRBV5-4 and TRBJ1-6, is ETGVTQSPTHLIKTRGQQVTLRCSSQSGHNTVSWYQQALGQGPQFIFQYYREEENGRGNFPPRFSGLQFPNYSSELNVNALELDDSALYLCASSQGEESPLHFGNGTRLTVT.

CDR3 bases: TGTGCCAGCAGCACACAGGAGAACACTGAAGCTTTCTTT. Translated, it gives CASSTQENTEAFF. V and J are TRBV6-5 and TRBJ1-1; D is possibly TRBD1 (5 bases). V dropped 6 bases and J dropped 1 base, with 9 bases sitting between them. The CDR3 is 13 amino acids. CDR1 MNHEY and CDR2 SVGAGI come from the germline V gene.

Here the CDR3 reads CASSSAGGSSQAFF. CDR3 nucleotides: TGCGCCAGCAGCTCCGCAGGGGGCAGCTCCCAAGCTTTCTTT. This sequence joins TRBV5-1 and TRBJ1-1, with 8 bases identical to TRBD1. This CDR3 spans 14 amino acids. With 3 bases clipped from V and 9 bases from J, the junction kept 10 bases outside the gene matches. Per germline, CDR1 SGHRS and CDR2 YFSETQ. The entire variable domain, with the rest obtained from reference TRBV5-1 and TRBJ1-1, is as follows: KAGVTQTPRYLIKTRGQQVTLSCSPISGHRSVSWYQQTPGQGLQFLFEYFSETQRNKGNFPGRFSGRQFSNSRSEMNVSTLELGDSALYLCASSSAGGSSQAFFGQGTRLTVV.

The V call is TRBV6-5, the J call TRBJ2-1; possibly TRBD2 for D (5 bases). The ends were cut back, 6 bases at V and 0 bases at J, with 12 bases in the middle. Germline V gives CDR1 MNHEY, CDR2 SVGAGI. This CDR3 spans 15 amino acids. The CDR3 region has the DNA TGTGCCAGCAGAATCACGACTAACTCCTACAATGAGCAGTTCTTC. Translated, it gives CASRITTNSYNEQFF.

The chain links TRBV2 to TRBJ1-6; D uncertain. The CDR3 is made up of 14 amino acids. The V and J ends lost 4 bases and 5 bases respectively, with 9 bases between them. Germline lookup yields CDR1 SNHLY and CDR2 FYNNEI. The CDR3 DNA is TGTGCCAGCAGTGGGAGAAACCATAATTCACCCCTCCACTTT. Translated, it gives CASSGRNHNSPLHF.

This chain links TRBV6-5 with TRBJ1-2; 7 bases match TRBD1. This CDR3 is 12 amino acids long. The V segment lost 11 bases and the J segment 3 bases; nucleotides outside the gene matches: 6. Germline values: CDR1 MNHEY, CDR2 SVGAGI. In nucleotides, the CDR3 is TGTGCCGGCGGCGACAGGGACTATGGCTACACCTTC. Its protein is CAGGDRDYGYTF.

The chain recombines TRBV24-1 with TRBJ1-2; 7 nucleotides agree with TRBD1. CDR3 length equals 14 residues. Germline V gives CDR1 KGHDR, CDR2 SFDVKD. V gave up 4 bases and J gave up 8 bases; unmatched junction bases: 9. The CDR3 protein is CATSDRETGWGYTF. The CDR3 DNA is TGTGCCACCAGTGACCGTGAGACAGGGTGGGGCTACACCTTC.

V gene TRBV9 combines with J gene TRBJ2-1; 7 nucleotides align to TRBD2. There are 15 residues in the CDR3. CDR1 is SGDLS, CDR2 YYNGEE, per germline. The ends lost 8 bases at V and 8 bases at J; junction bases unmatched: 16. CDR3 region: CASNPAVAGPDEQFF. The DNA of the CDR3 is TGTGCCAGTAACCCTGCGGTAGCGGGCCCCGATGAGCAGTTCTTC.

In nucleotides, the CDR3 is TGTGCCTGGAGCGACAGGGGGCTTGGCTACACCTTC. Translation: CAWSDRGLGYTF. The rearrangement links TRBV30 to TRBJ1-2; 10 bases match TRBD1. CDR3 size: 12 residues. Germline CDR1 and CDR2: GTSNPN and SVGIG (reference sequence). The V gene end was trimmed by 3 bases and the J gene end by 7 bases; junction bases not matched to a gene: 2.